The present TCR beta chain was sequenced within a study of CD8 T cells in ankylosing spondylitis. V was pared by 0 bases and J by 7 bases, with 12 bases of the junction left unmatched. CDR3 size: 17 residues. Germline V gene sequence: CDR1 MNHEY, CDR2 SVGAGI. TCRdb reprocessed the 5' RACE reads with MiXCR, giving one entry per CDR3 protein. The profile covers about 300,000 distinct CDR3 sequences, with roughly 11% appearing a single time and about 10% taken by the ten largest. The source of this sequence is a female donor with ankylosing spondylitis or in good health (not recorded which). The specimen sequenced was blood, either unsorted or a sorted T cell fraction (not recorded which). This chain uses TRBV6-5 with TRBJ2-1; 7 bases match TRBD2. DNA for the CDR3: TGTGCCAGCAGTTACTCTCGGCCGGGACTAAGGAATAATGAGCAGTTCTTC. Its translation: CASSYSRPGLRNNEQFF.